These T cell receptor beta chains were read from a single sample in a study of T-cell memory formation after mild COVID-19. TCRdb called the 5' RACE reads again in MiXCR, with one record for every CDR3 protein. The sample carries 350,000 to 450,000 distinct CDR3 sequences, 24% recorded once. The specimen was PBMCs or a T cell subset sorted from them (not recorded which). The source of these receptors is an adult woman who had mild COVID-19 (a few samples of this study predate the infection). Cell type and time point are not known. CDR3s leave out the opening cysteine and the closing phenylalanine or tryptophan.

v_gene,j_gene,CDR3aa
TRBV6-5,TRBJ1-1,ASSYQQNTEAF
TRBV5-1,TRBJ2-5,ASSLGSNQETQY
TRBV6-6,TRBJ1-1,ASSFGRQADTEAF
TRBV12-3/TRBV12-4,TRBJ1-1,ASRQGWGEAF
TRBV6-5,TRBJ2-3,ASKARSTDTQY
TRBV12-3/TRBV12-4,TRBJ2-5,ASSQTGGLGEETQY
TRBV28,TRBJ2-5,ASSPAPVEPQY
TRBV6-2/TRBV6-3,TRBJ1-2,ASRSGMRYGYT
TRBV7-2,TRBJ2-1,ASSPRREGLDNEQF
TRBV12-3/TRBV12-4,TRBJ2-7,ASSLAQEQY
TRBV3-1,TRBJ1-2,ASSVRRTNYGYT
TRBV30,TRBJ1-2,AWSRSSYGYT
TRBV7-7,TRBJ2-1,ASSPQAGSYNEQF
TRBV24-1,TRBJ2-2,ATSDYTGELF
TRBV4-1,TRBJ2-6,ASSHPGGTGANVLT
TRBV4-1,TRBJ2-7,ASSSVPDGAYEQY
TRBV7-7,TRBJ2-2,ASSLSQAGANTGELF
TRBV19,TRBJ1-1,ASLRSSRVNTEAF
TRBV12-3/TRBV12-4,TRBJ2-7,ASRVSGGAYEQY
TRBV9,TRBJ2-7,ASSVGNGEQY
TRBV5-1,TRBJ1-4,ASSLGTGPNEKLF
TRBV9,TRBJ2-7,ASSASGSKHYEQY
TRBV6-6,TRBJ2-1,ASSYAGLAGDRF
TRBV5-1,TRBJ1-1,ASSSSSGANTEAF
TRBV9,TRBJ1-1,ATTMLGTSNTEAF
TRBV7-9,TRBJ1-2,ASSYTGDVGYGYT
TRBV20-1,TRBJ1-3,SAAPPKTWSGNTIY
TRBV7-9,TRBJ2-3,ASSLGQGAITDTQY
TRBV7-3,TRBJ2-5,ASSISGGGETQY
TRBV20-1,TRBJ2-2,SARRGLADTGELF
TRBV3-1,TRBJ2-4,ASSRGDGNIQY
TRBV9,TRBJ2-7,ASSVEGTGFYEQY
TRBV5-1,TRBJ1-1,ASTLGSAGTGVRAEAF
TRBV20-1,TRBJ2-3,SARGFGTGATGQY
TRBV25-1,TRBJ2-5,ASSDTFQETQY
TRBV6-1,TRBJ2-1,ASSVELADYNEQF
TRBV15,TRBJ2-7,ATSRDSSGGIAYEQY
TRBV20-1,TRBJ2-3,SARVGVSTDTQY
TRBV5-1,TRBJ1-1,ASSPWEGTEAF
TRBV20-1,TRBJ1-4,SARERGEGAWRKLF
TRBV10-3,TRBJ1-1,AISEPGSTEAF
TRBV7-3,TRBJ2-3,ASSFSGPDTDTQY
TRBV5-1,TRBJ2-2,ASSLRRGLAGGDTGELF